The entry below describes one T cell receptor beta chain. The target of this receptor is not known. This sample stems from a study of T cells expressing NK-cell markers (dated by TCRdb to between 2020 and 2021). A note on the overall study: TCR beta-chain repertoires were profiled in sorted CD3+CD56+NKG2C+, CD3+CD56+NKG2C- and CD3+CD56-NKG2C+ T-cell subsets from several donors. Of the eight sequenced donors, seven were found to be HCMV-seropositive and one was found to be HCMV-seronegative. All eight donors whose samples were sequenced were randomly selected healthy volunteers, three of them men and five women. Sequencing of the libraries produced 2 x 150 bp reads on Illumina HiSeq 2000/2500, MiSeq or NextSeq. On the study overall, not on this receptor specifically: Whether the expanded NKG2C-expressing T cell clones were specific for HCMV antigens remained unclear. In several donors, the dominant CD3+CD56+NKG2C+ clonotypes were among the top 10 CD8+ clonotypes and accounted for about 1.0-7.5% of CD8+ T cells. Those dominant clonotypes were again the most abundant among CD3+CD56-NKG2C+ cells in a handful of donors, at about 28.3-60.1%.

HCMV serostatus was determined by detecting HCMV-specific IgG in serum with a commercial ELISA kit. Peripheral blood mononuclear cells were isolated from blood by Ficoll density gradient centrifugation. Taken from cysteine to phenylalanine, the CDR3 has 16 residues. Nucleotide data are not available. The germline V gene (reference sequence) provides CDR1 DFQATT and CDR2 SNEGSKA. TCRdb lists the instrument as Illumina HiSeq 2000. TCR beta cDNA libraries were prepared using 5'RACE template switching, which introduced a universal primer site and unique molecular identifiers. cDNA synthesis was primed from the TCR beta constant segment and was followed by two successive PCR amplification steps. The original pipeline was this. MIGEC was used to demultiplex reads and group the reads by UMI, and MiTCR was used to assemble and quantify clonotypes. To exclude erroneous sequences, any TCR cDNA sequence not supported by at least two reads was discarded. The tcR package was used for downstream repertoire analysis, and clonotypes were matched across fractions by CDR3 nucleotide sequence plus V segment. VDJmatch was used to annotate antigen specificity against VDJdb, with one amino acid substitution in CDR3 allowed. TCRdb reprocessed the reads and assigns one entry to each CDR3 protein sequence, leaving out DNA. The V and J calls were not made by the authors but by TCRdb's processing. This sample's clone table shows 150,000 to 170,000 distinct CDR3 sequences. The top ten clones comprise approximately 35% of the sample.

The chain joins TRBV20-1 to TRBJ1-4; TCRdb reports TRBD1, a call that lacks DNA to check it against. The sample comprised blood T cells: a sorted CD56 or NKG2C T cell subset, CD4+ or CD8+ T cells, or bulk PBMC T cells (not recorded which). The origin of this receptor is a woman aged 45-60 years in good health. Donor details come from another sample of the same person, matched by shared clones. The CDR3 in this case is CSTLTVSLKNNEKLFF.